The 27 T cell receptor beta chains given below trace back to one sample, sequenced in a study of shared clonotypes between healthy human individuals. Sequencing used immunoSEQ multiplex PCR; TCRdb keeps in-frame clones, though not all of them. This table holds around 2.5 million clones, roughly 93% found once. The sequencing sample was made of naive CD4+ T cells from PBMCs. Subset given: CD45RA+ positively selected. These receptors originate from a man aged 18 to 30 in good health. Some clones in this sample may be carry-over from other donors' samples.

V gene TRBV28 combines with J gene TRBJ1-5; 7 nucleotides match TRBD1. There are 15 residues in the CDR3. The germline V gene encodes CDR1 MDHEN and CDR2 SYDVKM. After removal of 8 bases from V and 6 bases from J, the junction contained 13 bases not matched to a gene. The CDR3 loop reads CASLRDSNRGQPQHF. In DNA, the CDR3 is TGTGCCAGCCTAAGGGACAGTAATCGGGGTCAGCCCCAGCATTTT.

The V and J genes are TRBV9 and TRBJ2-3, with a tentative D call TRBD1 (6 bases). V gave up 2 bases and J gave up 7 bases, with 14 bases separating them. The CDR3 is 14 residues long. Germline V gene sequence: CDR1 SGDLS, CDR2 YYNGEE. The CDR3 DNA reads TGTGCCAGCAGCGTTCCGCTGGGGACAAATACGCAGTATTTT. Protein product: CASSVPLGTNTQYF.

The chain joins TRBV14 to TRBJ1-2; tentatively, D is TRBD1 (5 bases). This CDR3 region has 14 residues. The V end was cut by 7 bases, the J end by 7 bases, with 19 bases between. From germline, CDR1 is SGHDN and CDR2 FVKESK. This chain's CDR3 is CASTDNRLQSGYTF. In nucleotides, the CDR3 is TGTGCCAGCACCGACAACAGGCTTCAAAGTGGCTACACCTTC.

The chain joins TRBV18 to TRBJ1-2; a weak D match, TRBD1 (6 bases). The CDR3 sequence is 14 residues long. The V gene lost 3 bases and the J gene lost 6 bases, with 14 bases spanning the gap. The germline gives CDR1 KGHSH, CDR2 LQKENI. The CDR3 is CASSPVTGTDGYTF. The CDR3 DNA is TGTGCCAGCTCACCGGTCACAGGGACCGATGGCTACACCTTC.

The gene calls are TRBV6-4 and TRBJ2-5; D possibly corresponds to TRBD2 (5 bases). Trimming removed 3 bases at V and 7 bases at J, with 12 bases between. The CDR3 contains 13 residues. Per germline, CDR1 MRHNA and CDR2 SNTAGT. DNA for the CDR3: TGTGCCAGCAGTGATACGGACTTGGGGACCCAGTACTTC. It yields the protein CASSDTDLGTQYF.

Remarks on this clone: Distinct nucleotide sequences in the sample also encode this CDR3. This sequence joins TRBV28 and TRBJ2-7; possibly TRBD2 for D (5 bases). Germline values: CDR1 MDHEN, CDR2 SYDVKM. The ends were cut back, 2 bases at V and 5 bases at J, with 13 bases in the middle. The CDR3 runs 14 residues. CDR3 nucleotide sequence: TGTGCCAGCAGTTTAGGCGGGTCCGTGGACGAGCAGTACTTC. Translation: CASSLGGSVDEQYF.

DNA for the CDR3: TGTGCCAGCAGTTCCCTTGAGGTGGGGACGGATAACTATGGCTACACCTTC. Residues: CASSSLEVGTDNYGYTF. This chain uses TRBV28 with TRBJ1-2; TRBD1 is a possible D gene (5 bases). Germline-derived CDR1 and CDR2 are MDHEN and SYDVKM. The CDR3 loop spans 17 amino acids. V lost 4 bases and J lost 1, with 19 bases in between.

The chain uses TRBV4-1 and TRBJ2-7, with TRBD2 as a possible D gene (6 bases). Germline CDR1 reads MGHRA; CDR2 reads YSYEKL. Trimming took 4 bases from V and 2 from J, leaving 30 bases between them. The CDR3 is made up of 20 amino acids. The DNA for the CDR3 is TGCGCCAGCAGCCTCCACGCGGCTAGCGCACTAACATCGGAGGCCTACGAGCAGTACTTC. Encoded protein: CASSLHAASALTSEAYEQYF.

The chain has TRBV6-5 and TRBJ1-5, with 10 bases fitting TRBD1. From germline, CDR1 is MNHEY and CDR2 SVGAGI. The CDR3 loop spans 15 amino acids. V lost 5 bases and J lost 5; bases outside the gene matches: 6. The CDR3 DNA is TGTGCCAGCAGTCCCGGGACAGGGGACTATCAGCCCCAGCATTTT. Translating it yields CASSPGTGDYQPQHF.

The chain recombines TRBV28 with TRBJ1-3; the D gene is possibly TRBD1 (5 bases). With 3 bases removed from V and 4 bases from J, the gap between germline ends came to 16 bases. CDR3 length: 16 residues. Germline CDR1 MDHEN, CDR2 SYDVKM. CDR3 sequence: CASSFLRGAAGNTIYF. Here the CDR3 DNA reads TGTGCCAGCAGTTTCCTTCGAGGGGCTGCGGGAAACACCATATATTTT. The full variable domain, in which reference TRBV28 and TRBJ1-3 provide the parts outside the CDR3, is DVKVTQSSRYLVKRTGEKVFLECVQDMDHENMFWYRQDPGLGLRLIYFSYDVKMKEKGDIPEGYSVSREKKERFSLILESASTNQTSMYLCASSFLRGAAGNTIYFGEGSWLTVV.

J is TRBJ2-7 and V is TRBV14; 12 nucleotides line up with TRBD1. CDR1 and CDR2 from the germline V gene are SGHDN and FVKESK. Germline trimming cut 4 bases from V and 10 bases from J; bases unmatched to any gene: 11. CDR3 length: 15 amino acids. The CDR3 here is CASSLSPGQGARQYF. CDR3 DNA sequence: TGTGCCAGCAGCCTGAGTCCGGGACAGGGGGCGCGCCAGTACTTC.

The chain combines TRBV5-6 with TRBJ2-7; D remains ambiguous. Germline V CDR1 and CDR2: SGHDT, YYEEEE. The V end lost 4 bases, the J end lost 1 base, and 15 bases lay between the germline ends. The CDR3 is 15 residues long. The CDR3 loop is CASSLGPGGSYEQYF. The CDR3, as DNA: TGTGCCAGCAGCCTTGGGCCAGGTGGATCCTACGAGCAGTACTTC.

The J gene is TRBJ2-3, the V gene TRBV15; possible D gene TRBD2, 7 bases. Germline V gives CDR1 LNHNV, CDR2 YYDKDF (reference sequence). The V gene lost 3 bases and the J gene lost 3 bases, with 16 bases spanning the gap. The length of the CDR3 is 16 residues. CDR3 residues: CATSRPGGRGTDTQYF. CDR3 in DNA: TGTGCCACCAGCAGGCCGGGAGGCAGGGGTACAGATACGCAGTATTTT.

This rearrangement joins TRBV6-1 to TRBJ1-5; the D is unclear. V was shortened by 4 bases and J by 0 bases, with 10 bases between the two germline ends. There are 15 residues in the CDR3. CDR1 MNHNS and CDR2 SASEGT come from the germline V gene. CDR3 loop: CASSGWGNSNQPQHF. The CDR3 nucleotides are TGTGCCAGCAGTGGTTGGGGAAATAGCAATCAGCCCCAGCATTTT.

The chain uses TRBV9 and TRBJ2-7; unclear D gene. The germline CDR1 and CDR2 sequences are SGDLS and YYNGEE. Trimming took off 4 bases at V and 4 bases at J, with 15 bases between the two ends. The CDR3 covers 14 residues. The CDR3, as DNA: TGTGCCAGCAGCATCACAAGCGAGGTATACGAGCAGTACTTC. Amino acid sequence: CASSITSEVYEQYF.

V gene TRBV5-1 combines with J gene TRBJ1-1; no clear D gene. Trimming took off 1 base at V and 1 base at J, with 14 bases between the two ends. There are 16 residues in the CDR3. Germline-derived CDR1 and CDR2 are SGHRS and YFSETQ. CDR3 region: CASSLSSGTTNTEAFF. CDR3 DNA: TGCGCCAGCAGCTTGTCGTCTGGAACCACGAACACTGAAGCTTTCTTT.

The rearrangement links TRBV19 to TRBJ1-1; 8 positions agree with TRBD1. This CDR3 is built from 15 residues. Germline lookup yields CDR1 LNHDA and CDR2 SQIVND (reference sequence). After removal of 6 bases from V and 3 bases from J, the junction contained 9 bases not matched to a gene. This CDR3 reads CASRHPGGADTEAFF. CDR3 nucleotides: TGTGCCAGTAGGCACCCAGGGGGCGCGGACACTGAAGCTTTCTTT.

This chain joins TRBV28 and TRBJ2-5, with 14 bases fitting TRBD2. The CDR3 loop spans 17 amino acids. J was trimmed by 5 bases and V by 8 bases; bases with no gene match: 13. In germline, CDR1 is MDHEN, CDR2 SYDVKM. CDR3 nucleotide sequence: TGTGCCAGCGGGTTGGAACCGGGACTAGCGGGAGCGGAGACCCAGTACTTC. As protein: CASGLEPGLAGAETQYF.

The chain links TRBV5-1 to TRBJ2-7, with 7 bases lining up with TRBD2. J gave up 6 bases and V 0 bases, and 6 bases lay outside the gene matches. Germline values: CDR1 SGHRS, CDR2 YFSETQ. CDR3 size: 14 residues. The CDR3, as DNA: TGCGCCAGCAGCTTGGGACTAGCAAATCCCGAGCAGTACTTC. Protein product: CASSLGLANPEQYF.

The chain links TRBV27 to TRBJ1-2, with D perhaps TRBD1 (6 bases). The CDR3 is made up of 15 amino acids. The germline gives CDR1 MNHEY, CDR2 SMNVEV (reference sequence). Trimming shortened V by 7 bases and J by 4 bases, and 19 bases separated the two germline ends. CDR3 loop: CASTPNPGQTYGYTF. The CDR3, as DNA: TGTGCCAGCACTCCCAACCCAGGACAGACCTATGGCTACACCTTC.

The V gene is TRBV10-3, the J gene TRBJ2-1; 13 bases map to TRBD2. The CDR3 sequence is 15 residues long. Germline V gene data show CDR1 as ENHRY and CDR2 as SYGVKD. V dropped 6 bases and J dropped 6; count of bases not matched to a gene: 5. CDR3 residues: CAIRGTSGRANEQFF. CDR3 DNA sequence: TGTGCCATCAGGGGAACTAGCGGGAGGGCCAATGAGCAGTTCTTC.

In regard to this clone: Within the sample, other DNA sequences also encode this same CDR3. This sequence joins TRBV28 and TRBJ2-7; TRBD2 matches 8 bases. After removal of 2 bases from V and 3 bases from J, the junction contained 3 bases not matched to a gene. The CDR3 sequence is 14 residues long. Germline values: CDR1 MDHEN, CDR2 SYDVKM. The CDR3 loop reads CASSLSAGGYEQYF. In nucleotides, the CDR3 is TGTGCCAGCAGTTTAAGTGCGGGGGGCTACGAGCAGTACTTC.

CDR3 in amino acids: CASSAQGRDEQYF. In DNA, the CDR3 is TGTGCCAGCAGTGCACAGGGAAGAGACGAGCAGTACTTC. The rearrangement links TRBV2 to TRBJ2-7, with D perhaps matching TRBD1 (6 bases). CDR3 length: 13 residues. Trimming took off 4 bases at V and 5 bases at J, with 12 bases between the two ends. Germline V lookup: CDR1 SNHLY, CDR2 FYNNEI.

The chain links TRBV9 to TRBJ2-1, with a possible D match to TRBD2 (5 bases). CDR1 is SGDLS and CDR2 is YYNGEE in the germline V gene. Trimming took off 7 bases at V and 9 bases at J, with 26 bases between the two ends. CDR3 size: 16 residues. The CDR3 DNA sequence: TGTGCCAGCGGACGCCGCGGAATCGGGGATTTGGGTGAGCAGTTCTTC. It yields the protein CASGRRGIGDLGEQFF.

The CDR3 DNA reads as TGTGCCAGCAGTGCAGGGGTTGGTTATGGCTACACCTTC. Protein: CASSAGVGYGYTF. The rearrangement links TRBV6-1 to TRBJ1-2, with D possibly being TRBD1 (6 bases). Germline loops: CDR1 MNHNS, CDR2 SASEGT. Trimming stripped 4 bases from V and 5 bases from J, with 11 bases between. The CDR3 has 13 amino acids.

The genes are TRBV5-1 and TRBJ2-7, with D unresolved. V dropped 4 bases and J dropped 1 base, with 12 bases sitting between them. CDR3 length: 14 residues. Germline values: CDR1 SGHRS, CDR2 YFSETQ. The CDR3 here is CASSQTVESYEQYF. The CDR3 DNA is TGCGCCAGCAGCCAGACCGTTGAATCCTACGAGCAGTACTTC.

The chain combines TRBV11-2 with TRBJ2-1, with D unclear. The CDR3 runs 17 residues. CDR1 and CDR2 from the germline V gene are SGHAT and FQNNGV. Trimming pared 4 bases from V and 2 bases from J, leaving 18 bases between. The CDR3 sequence: CASSSQTGRHPYNEQFF. CDR3 DNA sequence: TGTGCCAGCAGCTCACAAACCGGACGCCACCCCTACAATGAGCAGTTCTTC.